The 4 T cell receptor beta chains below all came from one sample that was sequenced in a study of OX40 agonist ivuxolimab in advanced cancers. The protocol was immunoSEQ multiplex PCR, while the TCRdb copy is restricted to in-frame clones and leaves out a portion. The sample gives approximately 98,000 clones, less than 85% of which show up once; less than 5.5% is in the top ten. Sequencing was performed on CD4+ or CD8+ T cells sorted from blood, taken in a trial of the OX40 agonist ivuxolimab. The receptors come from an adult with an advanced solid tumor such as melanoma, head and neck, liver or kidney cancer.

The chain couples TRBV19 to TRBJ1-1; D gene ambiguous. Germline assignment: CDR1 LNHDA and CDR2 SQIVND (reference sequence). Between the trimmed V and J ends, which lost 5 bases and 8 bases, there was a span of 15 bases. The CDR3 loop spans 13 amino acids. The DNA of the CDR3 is TGTGCCAGTAGTCCCCGACACTTTTACGAAGCTTTCTTT. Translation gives CASSPRHFYEAFF.

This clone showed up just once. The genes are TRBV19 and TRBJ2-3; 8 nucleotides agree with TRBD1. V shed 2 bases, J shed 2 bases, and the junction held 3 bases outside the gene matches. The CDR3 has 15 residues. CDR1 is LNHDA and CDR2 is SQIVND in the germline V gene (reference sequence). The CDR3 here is CASSISGGITDTQYF. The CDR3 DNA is TGTGCCAGTAGTATATCAGGGGGCATCACAGATACGCAGTATTTT. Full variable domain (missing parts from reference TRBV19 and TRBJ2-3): DGGITQSPKYLFRKEGQNVTLSCEQNLNHDAMYWYRQDPGQGLRLIYYSQIVNDFQKGDIAEGYSVSREKKESFPLTVTSAQKNPTAFYLCASSISGGITDTQYFGPGTRLTVL.

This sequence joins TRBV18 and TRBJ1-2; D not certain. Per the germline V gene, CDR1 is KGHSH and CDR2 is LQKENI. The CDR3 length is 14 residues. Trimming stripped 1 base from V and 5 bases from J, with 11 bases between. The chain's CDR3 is CASSPQGAEYGYTF. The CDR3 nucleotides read TGTGCCAGCTCACCACAAGGAGCGGAATATGGCTACACCTTC.

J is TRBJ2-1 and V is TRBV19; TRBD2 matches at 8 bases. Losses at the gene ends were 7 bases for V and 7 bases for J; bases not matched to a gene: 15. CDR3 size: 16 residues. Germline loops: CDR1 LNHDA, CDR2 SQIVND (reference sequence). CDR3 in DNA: TGTGCCAGTACCCCTGGGGAACTAGCGGCTAAAAATGAGCAGTTCTTC. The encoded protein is CASTPGELAAKNEQFF. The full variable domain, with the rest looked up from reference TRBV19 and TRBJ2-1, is DGGITQSPKYLFRKEGQNVTLSCEQNLNHDAMYWYRQDPGQGLRLIYYSQIVNDFQKGDIAEGYSVSREKKESFPLTVTSAQKNPTAFYLCASTPGELAAKNEQFFGPGTRLTVL.